The T cell receptor (beta chain) under discussion was sequenced for a study of identical twins. One entry per CDR3 protein results from TCRdb running MiXCR on the 5' RACE reads. The sample holds some 730,000 distinct CDR3 sequences, 15% to 20% seen once. This CDR3 region has 15 residues. V gave up 2 bases and J gave up 7 bases; unmatched junction bases: 8. In germline, CDR1 is WSHSY, CDR2 SAAADI. This clonotype showed up just a few times. This sample was also put to use in a study of T cells expressing NK-cell markers. From that report: In sorted CD3+CD56+NKG2C+, CD3+CD56+NKG2C- and CD3+CD56-NKG2C+ T cells, TCR beta repertoires were obtained.

This TCR derives from a woman under 30 in good health. V usage is TRBV10-2 and J usage is TRBJ2-1; 7 bases agree with TRBD1. The source material was PBMCs. DNA of the CDR3: TGCGCCAGCAGTGAGCCCCAGGGGGTAGGGAATGAGCAGTTCTTC. Amino acid sequence: CASSEPQGVGNEQFF.